The 13 T cell receptor beta chains given below trace back to one sample, sequenced in a study of blood T cell repertoires in COVID-19. The assay was immunoSEQ multiplex PCR, and TCRdb's table has in-frame clones only and misses some. The repertoire has 100,000 or so clones, roughly 92% of them found once; the top ten carry roughly 1.9%. The material sequenced was peripheral blood. All receptors derive from a woman aged 45 to 65 with COVID-19, enrolled during active disease.

The chain has TRBV10-1 and TRBJ2-7, with 10 bases aligning to TRBD1. V shed 8 bases and J 7 bases; nucleotides not matched to a gene: 11. The CDR3 is made up of 14 amino acids. Looked up from germline, CDR1 is WNHNN and CDR2 is SYGVQD (reference sequence). The CDR3 region is CASLEGQGLKEQYV. The CDR3 region has the DNA TGCGCCAGCCTTGAGGGACAGGGGCTTAAGGAGCAGTACGTC.

The V and J genes are TRBV27 and TRBJ2-3, with D possibly matching TRBD1 (5 bases). The CDR3 contains 15 residues. Germline V gives CDR1 MNHEY, CDR2 SMNVEV (reference sequence). Trimming stripped 7 bases from V and 0 bases from J, with 14 bases between. CDR3 region: CASKDSLGSTDTQYF. The CDR3 nucleotides are TGTGCCAGCAAAGACAGTCTCGGTAGCACAGATACGCAGTATTTT.

The gene calls are TRBV19 and TRBJ2-1; no definite D call. The CDR3 covers 11 residues. Trimming cost V 3 bases and J 6 bases, with 3 bases left between them. Germline loops: CDR1 LNHDA, CDR2 SQIVND (reference sequence). Here the CDR3 DNA reads TGTGCCAGTAGTATCCTCAATGAGCAGTTCTTC. It is translated as CASSILNEQFF.

The J gene is TRBJ1-5, the V gene TRBV6-1; no definite D call. V was pared by 3 bases and J by 8 bases, with 8 bases between. From germline, CDR1 is MNHNS and CDR2 SASEGT. The CDR3 covers 12 residues. This CDR3 reads CASSDFREPQHF. The CDR3 DNA reads as TGTGCCAGCAGTGATTTTCGGGAGCCCCAGCATTTT.

The rearrangement links TRBV7-2 to TRBJ1-2; 7 bases map to TRBD1. In germline, CDR1 is SGHTA, CDR2 FQGNSA. The junction had 10 bases not matched to a gene; V was cut back by 3 bases and J by 6 bases. This CDR3 contains 15 residues. CDR3: CASSFSPGTVNGYTF. The CDR3 coding sequence is TGTGCCAGCAGCTTTTCGCCCGGGACAGTAAATGGCTACACCTTC.

The V and J genes are TRBV19 and TRBJ2-1; D is perhaps TRBD1 (6 bases). The CDR3 spans 13 residues. Trimming pared 10 bases from V and 5 bases from J, leaving 15 bases between. The germline gives CDR1 LNHDA, CDR2 SQIVND (reference sequence). The DNA of the CDR3 is TGTGCCACTACGGACAGCGAAAACAATGAGCAGTTCTTC. Translation gives CATTDSENNEQFF.

The CDR3 DNA is TGTGCCAGCAGCGCCAGACAGGGGGGTGGCTACACCTTC. Protein sequence: CASSARQGGGYTF. V is TRBV21-1 and J is TRBJ1-2; the table assigns TRBD1, which was not confirmed against the DNA. TRBV21-1 represents a pseudogene. The CDR3 totals 13 residues.

CDR3 protein: CASSSGGRYEQYV. Written as DNA, the CDR3 is TGTGCCAGCAGTTCGGGGGGTCGCTACGAGCAGTACGTC. The rearrangement joins TRBV28 to TRBJ2-7; 7 bases align to TRBD2. The CDR3 loop spans 13 amino acids. The trim removed 4 bases at V and 3 bases at J, leaving 3 bases unmatched. Germline loops: CDR1 MDHEN, CDR2 SYDVKM.

The chain employs TRBV7-2 and TRBJ2-3, with 8 bases fitting TRBD1. Germline lookup yields CDR1 SGHTA and CDR2 FQGNSA. This CDR3 spans 16 amino acids. J gave up 4 bases and V 5 bases, and 11 bases lay outside the gene matches. CDR3 protein: CASSTSRDRQADTQYF. The CDR3, as DNA: TGTGCCAGCAGCACCTCCCGGGACAGGCAGGCAGATACGCAGTATTTT. The full variable domain, rest sourced from reference TRBV7-2 and TRBJ2-3, is GAGVSQSPSNKVTEKGKDVELRCDPISGHTALYWYRQSLGQGLEFLIYFQGNSAPDKSGLPSDRFSAERTGGSVSTLTIQRTQQEDSAVYLCASSTSRDRQADTQYFGPGTRLTVL.

This clone was picked up one time. This rearrangement joins TRBV27 to TRBJ2-3; tentative D call: TRBD1 (6 bases). Per the germline V gene, CDR1 is MNHEY and CDR2 is SMNVEV (reference sequence). CDR3 size: 16 residues. V was clipped by 4 bases and J by 3 bases, with 17 bases between them. The CDR3 sequence is CASSSPFQGWTDTQYF. The CDR3, as DNA: TGTGCCAGCAGTTCACCCTTTCAGGGGTGGACAGATACGCAGTATTTT.

In its sample, this clone was seen once. The rearrangement joins TRBV5-8 to TRBJ1-1; TRBD1 is a possible D gene (6 bases). Per the germline V gene, CDR1 is SGHTS and CDR2 is YDEGEE. The V end was cut by 3 bases, the J end by 4 bases, with 13 bases between. The CDR3 is made up of 14 amino acids. This CDR3 reads CASSWRGLGTEAFF. The CDR3, as DNA: TGTGCCAGCAGCTGGCGGGGGCTGGGCACTGAAGCTTTCTTT.

The chain is built from TRBV13 and TRBJ2-1; 8 bases fit TRBD2. Per germline, CDR1 PRHDT and CDR2 FYEKMQ (reference sequence). This CDR3 has 12 amino acids. After removal of 1 base from V and 10 bases from J, the junction contained 0 bases not matched to a gene. CDR3 nucleotides: TGTGCCAGCAGCTTAGTAGCGGGAGAGCAGTTCTTC. Residues: CASSLVAGEQFF.

The count of this clone is one. This chain links TRBV12-3 or TRBV12-4 with TRBJ1-1; D not certain. This CDR3 is 13 amino acids long. V was cut by 6 bases and J by 5 bases, with 13 bases left in between. The CDR3 region has the DNA TGTGCCAGCAGCCCGCCTTCGGGGACTGAAGCTTTCTTT. As protein: CASSPPSGTEAFF.